One sample yielded the 28 T cell receptor beta chains listed below, sequenced in a study of blood T cells in healthy people across ages. Primers used in a second PCR of about 7 to 11 cycles were a sample-barcoded 5' primer and a J-beta primer mix. TCRdb reprocessed the 5' RACE reads via MiXCR and lists one record per CDR3 protein. The data contain some 710,000 distinct CDR3 sequences, more than 35% of them seen just once; the ten biggest clones take up roughly 18%. Material for sequencing was blood. The receptors shown here come from a man older than 75 in good health.

V usage is TRBV20-1 and J usage is TRBJ2-3, with a possible D match to TRBD1 (6 bases). From germline, CDR1 is DFQATT and CDR2 SNEGSKA (reference sequence). The CDR3 runs 14 residues. V dropped 6 bases and J dropped 4 bases, with 17 bases sitting between them. CDR3 coding DNA: TGCAGTGCGCCCGCGTGGGGGCATTCAGATACGCAGTATTTT. Amino acid sequence: CSAPAWGHSDTQYF.

The rearrangement uses TRBV7-2 and TRBJ2-3, with 14 positions matching TRBD2. Trimming took 1 base from V and 5 from J; bases not matched to a gene: 2. This CDR3 has 16 residues. Germline V gene lookup returns CDR1 SGHTA and CDR2 FQGNSA. CDR3 coding DNA: TGTGCCAGCAGCTTAGAGGGGACTAGCGGGAGAGATACGCAGTATTTT. Residues: CASSLEGTSGRDTQYF.

The chain combines TRBV2 with TRBJ1-2; D is perhaps TRBD1 (5 bases). Deletions cut 6 bases from V and 6 bases from J, with 14 bases between. CDR3 size: 13 residues. CDR1 and CDR2 (germline): SNHLY, FYNNEI. The DNA for the CDR3 is TGTGCCAGCAGCCTACAGGTGTGGGATGGCTACACCTTC. Translating it yields CASSLQVWDGYTF. Drawing the rest from reference TRBV2 and TRBJ1-2, the complete variable domain is EPEVTQTPSHQVTQMGQEVILRCVPISNHLYFYWYRQILGQKVEFLVSFYNNEISEKSEIFDDQFSVERPDGSNFTLKIRSTKLEDSAMYFCASSLQVWDGYTFGSGTRLTVV.

CDR3 in amino acids: CATSRDPGGGTEAFF. CDR3 DNA sequence: TGTGCCACCAGCAGAGATCCAGGGGGTGGCACTGAAGCTTTCTTT. The J gene is TRBJ1-1, the V gene TRBV15; TRBD1 agrees at 7 bases. The V segment lost 0 bases and the J segment 4 bases; nucleotides outside the gene matches: 5. CDR1 LNHNV and CDR2 YYDKDF come from the germline V gene (reference sequence). This CDR3 is 15 amino acids long.

Worth noting for this clonotype: A read error may produce the germline difference seen at one junction end. The chain couples TRBV10-3 to TRBJ2-5; possible D gene TRBD1, 5 bases. Germline values: CDR1 ENHRY, CDR2 SYGVKD. The CDR3 sequence is 16 residues long. CDR3 nucleotides: TGTGCCTTCAGTGAGTCCGGTCAGGGCAGTTTCAATGAGCAGTACTTC. Translation gives CAFSESGQGSFNEQYF.

The table lists this clonotype with many counts. The V and J genes are TRBV29-1 and TRBJ2-7, with D uncertain. This CDR3 has 11 amino acids. The germline V and J ends were trimmed by 7 bases and 7 bases, with 14 bases remaining between them. In germline, CDR1 is SQVTM, CDR2 ANQGSEA. The CDR3 region is CSGTKGLEQYF. DNA for the CDR3: TGCAGCGGTACGAAGGGTTTAGAGCAGTACTTC.

This chain uses TRBV7-2 with TRBJ2-1; 15 nucleotides agree with TRBD2. J gave up 9 bases and V 4 bases, and 4 bases lay outside the gene matches. This CDR3 spans 15 amino acids. Germline V gene data show CDR1 as SGHTA and CDR2 as FQGNSA. CDR3 nucleotides: TGTGCCAGCAGCTGGACTAGCGGGAGGGCCTCTGAGCAGTTCTTC. Translating it yields CASSWTSGRASEQFF.

Remarks on this clonotype: A read error may explain this, as a much larger clone is one base away. J is TRBJ2-3 and V is TRBV7-3; 7 nucleotides match TRBD2. Germline V gene data show CDR1 as SGHTA and CDR2 as FQGTGA. The CDR3 totals 15 residues. CDR3 amino acids: CVSSLLAGAADTQYF. CDR3 DNA: TGTGTCAGCAGCCTCTTAGCGGGTGCAGCAGATACGCAGTATTTT.

CDR3 loop: CSASRLAFGTDTQYF. In DNA form, the CDR3 reads TGCAGTGCTAGCCGACTAGCGTTTGGCACAGATACGCAGTATTTT. The chain links TRBV20-1 to TRBJ2-3; 8 nucleotides align to TRBD2. Trimming at V came to 3 bases and at J to 1 base, leaving 6 bases not matched to a gene. Germline loops: CDR1 DFQATT, CDR2 SNEGSKA (reference sequence). CDR3 length: 15 amino acids.

The chain is built from TRBV5-1 and TRBJ2-1, with 10 bases that match TRBD2. The ends lost 4 bases at V and 6 bases at J; junction bases unmatched: 10. Germline V gene data show CDR1 as SGHRS and CDR2 as YFSETQ. The CDR3 covers 16 residues. The CDR3 protein is CASSLITSGNLNEQFF. The CDR3 DNA follows: TGCGCCAGCAGCCTTATTACTAGCGGGAACCTCAATGAGCAGTTCTTC. Full variable domain (remainder filled in from reference TRBV5-1 and TRBJ2-1): KAGVTQTPRYLIKTRGQQVTLSCSPISGHRSVSWYQQTPGQGLQFLFEYFSETQRNKGNFPGRFSGRQFSNSRSEMNVSTLELGDSALYLCASSLITSGNLNEQFFGPGTRLTVL.

This rearrangement joins TRBV25-1 to TRBJ2-2; 9 nucleotides line up with TRBD1. CDR3 length equals 18 residues. Germline V lookup: CDR1 MGHDK, CDR2 SYGVNS. The ends lost 4 bases at V and 2 bases at J; junction bases unmatched: 11. CDR3 nucleotide sequence: TGTGCCAGCAGTGGCTCCCCCGGGACAGGGAAAAACACCGGGGAGCTGTTTTTT. Translating it yields CASSGSPGTGKNTGELFF.

Of note for this clonotype: This could be a read error, since a much larger clone is one nucleotide away. V usage is TRBV9 and J usage is TRBJ2-5; 9 nucleotides match TRBD1. CDR1 and CDR2 from the germline V gene are SGDLS and YYNGEE. This CDR3 has 14 amino acids. The junction had 7 bases not matched to a gene; V was cut back by 6 bases and J by 4 bases. CDR3 amino acids: CASNATGGGETQYF. In DNA, the CDR3 is TGTGCCAGCAACGCTACAGGGGGCGGAGAGACCCAGTACTTC.

For this clonotype: One junction end does not reproduce the germline sequence, and a read error may be involved. The J gene is TRBJ2-5, the V gene TRBV5-1; no firm D call. CDR3 size: 15 residues. Germline values: CDR1 SGHRS, CDR2 YFSETQ. The CDR3 protein is CAGSSGGLNQETQYF. The CDR3 DNA sequence: TGCGCCGGCAGCTCCGGCGGCTTAAACCAAGAGACCCAGTACTTC.

This chain joins TRBV30 and TRBJ2-1; 8 bases match TRBD2. Trimming cost V 6 bases and J 10 bases; bases outside gene matches: 14. The CDR3 contains 14 residues. Germline V gene lookup returns CDR1 GTSNPN and CDR2 SVGIG (reference sequence). CDR3 loop: CACLGGGRNREQFF. The CDR3 nucleotides read TGTGCCTGTCTGGGTGGCGGGAGGAATCGGGAGCAGTTCTTC.

This clonotype was detected only a few times. The genes are TRBV29-1 and TRBJ1-2; no clear D. Germline lookup yields CDR1 SQVTM and CDR2 ANQGSEA. This CDR3 has 12 residues. V was shortened by 1 base and J by 8 bases, with 11 bases between the two germline ends. The CDR3 DNA reads as TGCAGCGTTGAAGTCGGGGAAGGGGGCTACACCTTC. It codes for CSVEVGEGGYTF.

The chain links TRBV10-3 to TRBJ2-5, with D unresolved. The CDR3 is 9 residues long. CDR1 and CDR2 (germline): ENHRY, SYGVKD. Trimming took off 11 bases at V and 5 bases at J, with 6 bases between the two ends. CDR3 sequence reads: CAVGETQYF. CDR3 DNA sequence: TGTGCCGTCGGGGAGACCCAGTACTTC.

The chain employs TRBV5-8 and TRBJ2-7; D remains ambiguous. Germline CDR1 reads SGHTS; CDR2 reads YDEGEE. Trimming took 4 bases from V and 2 from J, leaving 13 bases between them. The CDR3 covers 14 residues. CDR3 in amino acids: CASSKSHPTYEQYF. CDR3 in DNA: TGTGCCAGCAGCAAAAGTCATCCCACCTACGAGCAGTACTTC.

This rearrangement joins TRBV5-1 to TRBJ1-6; TRBD1 matches 7 bases. The CDR3 totals 16 residues. Germline lookup yields CDR1 SGHRS and CDR2 YFSETQ. V trimming: 3 bases; J trimming: 8 bases; junction bases outside the gene matches: 11. The CDR3 sequence: CASSSGQSEGYSPLHF. The CDR3 nucleotides are TGCGCCAGCAGCTCGGGACAGTCCGAAGGGTATTCACCCCTCCACTTT.

This clonotype was counted between two and nine times. The rearrangement uses TRBV12-3 or TRBV12-4 and TRBJ2-7; D is unresolved. V was pared by 5 bases and J by 2 bases, with 16 bases between. This CDR3 spans 15 amino acids. CDR3 protein: CASSTGPAGAYEQYF. The CDR3 region has the DNA TGTGCCAGCAGTACCGGGCCAGCTGGGGCCTACGAGCAGTACTTC.

This clonotype was detected a few times. A much larger clone sits a single nucleotide away, making a read error possible. The chain combines TRBV5-1 with TRBJ2-1; a possible D gene is TRBD2 (8 bases). The J call may be wrong; the DNA end is better matched by TRBJ2-7. The germline CDR1 and CDR2 sequences are SGHRS and YFSETQ. The CDR3 is 15 residues long. CDR3 protein: CASSSGGDSDNEQYF. CDR3 bases: TGCGCCAGCAGCTCGGGGGGGGACAGCGACAATGAGCAGTACTTC.

This chain connects TRBV12-3 or TRBV12-4 to TRBJ2-7, with 8 positions matching TRBD2. Judging by the DNA end, TRBJ2-1 fits better; the J call may be wrong. The CDR3 sequence is 16 residues long. The CDR3 here is CASSSSGRAGEREQFF. CDR3 DNA sequence: TGTGCCAGCAGTAGTTCAGGACGAGCGGGAGAAAGGGAGCAGTTCTTC.

This clonotype was observed at least ten times. The chain joins TRBV7-2 to TRBJ2-5; TRBD2 matches 9 bases. The germline V gene encodes CDR1 SGHTA and CDR2 FQGNSA. This CDR3 comprises 14 residues. V lost 4 bases, J lost 5 bases, and 5 bases stayed unmatched. The DNA of the CDR3 is TGTGCCAGCAGCTACGGGACTAGCCGGGAGACCCAGTACTTC. Protein sequence: CASSYGTSRETQYF. The full variable domain, with the rest looked up from reference TRBV7-2 and TRBJ2-5, is GAGVSQSPSNKVTEKGKDVELRCDPISGHTALYWYRQSLGQGLEFLIYFQGNSAPDKSGLPSDRFSAERTGGSVSTLTIQRTQQEDSAVYLCASSYGTSRETQYFGPGTRLLVL.

This clonotype showed up just a few times. The V and J genes are TRBV12-1 and TRBJ1-2; the table assigns TRBD1, which was not confirmed against the DNA. TRBV12-1 counts as a pseudogene. CDR3 length: 16 amino acids. For the CDR3, the DNA is TGTGCCAGCAGTCTCCCCAGGGACAGGATAGACTATGGCTACACCTTC. Protein sequence: CASSLPRDRIDYGYTF.

This clonotype showed up just a few times. V gene TRBV4-1 combines with J gene TRBJ1-2, with unresolved D. The CDR3 extends over 13 amino acids. Germline V CDR1 and CDR2: MGHRA, YSYEKL. Trimming took 3 bases from V and 5 from J, leaving 10 bases between them. The CDR3 nucleotides are TGCGCCAGCAGCCAGGGGATCGAGTATGGCTACACCTTC. This encodes CASSQGIEYGYTF.

The chain carries TRBV6-2 or TRBV6-3 and TRBJ2-3; 7 positions agree with TRBD2. J was trimmed by 2 bases and V by 4 bases; bases with no gene match: 6. Germline V gene lookup returns CDR1 MNHEY and CDR2 SVGEGT. This CDR3 spans 15 amino acids. The CDR3 DNA reads as TGTGCCAGCAGTTCGAGGACTAGAGCCACAGATACGCAGTATTTT. This codes for CASSSRTRATDTQYF.

Regarding this clonotype: A much larger clone differs by one base, so this may be a read error. This chain connects TRBV9 to TRBJ2-1; 11 bases map to TRBD2. Trimming removed 7 bases from V and 7 bases from J; junction bases left unmatched: 7. The germline gives CDR1 SGDLS, CDR2 YYNGEE. The CDR3 is made up of 14 amino acids. The CDR3 spells CASARTSGFNEQFF. CDR3 nucleotides: TGTGCCAGCGCCCGGACTAGCGGGTTTAATGAGCAGTTCTTC.

This clonotype was picked up many times. This chain joins TRBV4-3 and TRBJ2-1; D remains unclear. The CDR3 runs 15 residues. V lost 0 bases to trimming and J lost 6 bases, with 12 bases between them. Germline CDR1 reads LGHNA; CDR2 reads YSLEER. The CDR3 region is CASSQDIGPGNEQFF. In DNA form, the CDR3 reads TGCGCCAGCAGCCAAGATATCGGCCCGGGCAATGAGCAGTTCTTC.

This clonotype appeared a single time. One base away lies a much larger clone, so this may be a sequencing read error. J is TRBJ2-1 and V is TRBV9, with TRBD2 matching over 11 bases. Trimming took 6 bases from V and 2 from J; bases not matched to a gene: 4. The CDR3 has 15 residues. CDR1 and CDR2 from the germline V gene are SGDLS and YYNGEE. CDR3 coding DNA: TGTGCCAGCACCGAGACTAGCGGGGCCTACAATGAGCAGTTCTTC. Protein: CASTETSGAYNEQFF.